This T cell receptor beta chain was identified in a study of T cell repertoires in cytomegalovirus infection. Study-wide background: Indications came from public TCR beta signatures; they pointed to CMV infection and to a matching HLA type.

Concerning this clonotype: Its specificity is not known.

This CDR3 is 13 amino acids long. Germline V gene lookup returns CDR1 MDHEN and CDR2 SYDVKM. Deletions cut 3 bases from V and 4 bases from J, with 9 bases between. Each CDR3 protein is one row after TCRdb ran MiXCR on the reads. The sample shows approximately 250,000 distinct CDR3 sequences, roughly 12% of them seen only once. Study-wide findings and caveats: Using cumulative public TCR beta family frequency, the authors identified those who carried CMV together with the relevant HLA. In two of eight donors, the top clonotype was HLA-C-restricted CMV-specific.

Sequencing was done on a sample of PBMCs. The sequence was collected from a human donor in good health (CMV status not recorded). Some clones in this sample may be carry-over from other donors' samples. This rearrangement joins TRBV28 to TRBJ1-1; the D is unclear. CDR3 residues: CASSLRVSTEAFF. The CDR3 DNA reads as TGTGCCAGCAGTTTGAGGGTTTCCACTGAAGCTTTCTTT.